This T cell receptor (beta chain) was sequenced in a study of shared clonotypes between healthy human individuals. Germline V gives CDR1 GTSNPN, CDR2 SVGIG (reference sequence). This CDR3 has 15 residues. V was shortened by 3 bases and J by 4 bases, with 16 bases between the two germline ends. Sequencing used immunoSEQ multiplex PCR; TCRdb keeps in-frame clones, though not all of them. This sample carries around 2,000,000 clones, 85% to 95% of them seen once, and the ten largest clones take approximately 0.13%. What was sequenced was naive CD4+ T cells sorted from blood. Sample subset: CD45RA+ positively selected. The gene calls are TRBV30 and TRBJ1-5; a weak D match, TRBD1 (6 bases). This TCR derives from a man aged 18 to 30 in good health. The CDR3, as DNA: TGTGCCTGGAGATCGCAGGGGAGGGAAAATCAGCCCCAGCATTTT. It encodes CAWRSQGRENQPQHF.